Following are 19 T cell receptor beta chains from one sample sequenced in a study of blood T cells in healthy people across ages. Primed by a sample-barcoded 5' primer and a J-beta primer mix, a second PCR proceeded for about 7 to 11 cycles. One entry per CDR3 protein, called by TCRdb with MiXCR from the 5' RACE reads. Of under 950,000 distinct CDR3 sequences in the sample, about a fifth were seen once. The source material was blood. These TCRs come from a man in his 70s in good health.

There are a few counts of this clonotype. The chain has TRBV5-1 and TRBJ2-7, with TRBD2 identical over 10 bases. The J call may not be correct, given that the DNA end is closer to TRBJ2-1. The CDR3 contains 15 residues. Germline values: CDR1 SGHRS, CDR2 YFSETQ. The CDR3 here is CASSLGSGRYDEQFF. The CDR3 DNA reads as TGCGCCAGCAGCTTGGGTAGCGGGAGGTACGATGAGCAGTTCTTC.

The gene calls are TRBV20-1 and TRBJ2-3; TRBD2 matches at 12 bases. Trimming cost V 5 bases and J 3 bases; bases outside gene matches: 6. This CDR3 spans 15 amino acids. Germline V gene sequence: CDR1 DFQATT, CDR2 SNEGSKA (reference sequence). The CDR3 region has the DNA TGCAGTGCTTCCCGGACTAGCGGGAAGACAGATACGCAGTATTTT. Translated: CSASRTSGKTDTQYF.

The rearrangement links TRBV5-1 to TRBJ1-4; possible D gene TRBD1, 5 bases. The V end was cut by 4 bases, the J end by 6 bases, with 10 bases between. The CDR3 loop spans 13 amino acids. Germline V gives CDR1 SGHRS, CDR2 YFSETQ. CDR3 sequence: CASSPDSYEKLFF. The CDR3 nucleotides are TGCGCCAGCAGCCCCGACAGCTATGAAAAACTGTTTTTT.

The V and J genes are TRBV20-1 and TRBJ1-1; D not resolved. CDR3 length: 13 amino acids. Trimming shortened V by 7 bases and J by 2 bases, and 14 bases separated the two germline ends. Germline loops: CDR1 DFQATT, CDR2 SNEGSKA (reference sequence). The CDR3 DNA is TGCAGTGGCCCGCCCTACTTAAACACTGAAGCTTTCTTT. Its protein product is CSGPPYLNTEAFF.

This sequence joins TRBV6-2 or TRBV6-3 and TRBJ2-1, with unresolved D. The J call may be faulty, since TRBJ2-5 better matches the DNA end. Germline V lookup: CDR1 MNHEY, CDR2 SVGEGT. CDR3 length: 14 residues. In nucleotides, the CDR3 is TGTGCCAGCACCAATAGACTGGGCGCAGAGACCCAGTACTTC. It encodes CASTNRLGAETQYF.

On this clonotype itself: This may arise from a read error, as a much more abundant clone is one base away. The conserved phenylalanine or tryptophan normally closing the CDR3 is absent here, so this likely arose from a read error. The chain is built from TRBV7-9 and TRBJ2-4; no clear D gene. The CDR3 length is 11 residues. Germline V gene sequence: CDR1 SEHNR, CDR2 FQNEAQ (reference sequence). The V end was cut by 5 bases, the J end by 4 bases, with 3 bases between. CDR3 sequence (DNA): TGTGCCAGCAGCCAAAAAAACATTCAGTACCTC. Amino acids: CASSQKNIQYL.

This rearrangement joins TRBV12-3 or TRBV12-4 to TRBJ2-3, with TRBD1 as a possible D gene (5 bases). Deletions cut 5 bases from V and 4 bases from J, with 16 bases between. This CDR3 spans 15 amino acids. The DNA of the CDR3 is TGTGCCAGCAGTCTGCGGACAAATCGCCCAGATACGCAGTATTTT. Encoded protein: CASSLRTNRPDTQYF.

This clonotype was found a few times. This sequence joins TRBV2 and TRBJ2-2; 13 nucleotides match TRBD2. The germline gives CDR1 SNHLY, CDR2 FYNNEI. With V trimmed by 5 bases and J by 4 bases, 7 bases remained unmatched. CDR3 size: 17 residues. In DNA, the CDR3 is TGTGCCAGCAGTTTACTAGCGGGGGGGCTGAGCACCGGGGAGCTGTTTTTT. This gives the protein CASSLLAGGLSTGELFF. Full variable domain (rest looked up from reference TRBV2 and TRBJ2-2): EPEVTQTPSHQVTQMGQEVILRCVPISNHLYFYWYRQILGQKVEFLVSFYNNEISEKSEIFDDQFSVERPDGSNFTLKIRSTKLEDSAMYFCASSLLAGGLSTGELFFGEGSRLTVL.

This chain uses TRBV3-1 with TRBJ2-2, with D possibly TRBD1 on 5 matching bases. The CDR3 contains 16 residues. The V end lost 2 bases, the J end lost 1 base, and 11 bases lay between the germline ends. Germline V gene data show CDR1 as LGHDT and CDR2 as YNNKEL (reference sequence). This CDR3 reads CASSQFRAGNTGELFF. The CDR3 DNA sequence: TGTGCCAGCAGCCAATTCAGGGCAGGGAACACCGGGGAGCTGTTTTTT. Based on the CDR3 plus reference TRBV3-1 and TRBJ2-2, the full variable domain is DTAVSQTPKYLVTQMGNDKSIKCEQNLGHDTMYWYKQDSKKFLKIMFSYNNKELIINETVPNRFSPKSPDKAHLNLHINSLELGDSAVYFCASSQFRAGNTGELFFGEGSRLTVL.

This clonotype has more than one count but fewer than ten. V usage is TRBV12-3 or TRBV12-4 and J usage is TRBJ2-3; 12 bases map to TRBD2. V gave up 6 bases and J gave up 3 bases; unmatched junction bases: 7. The CDR3 extends over 16 amino acids. CDR3 sequence: CASRGTSGRGTDTQYF. CDR3 coding DNA: TGTGCCAGCAGGGGGACTAGCGGGCGAGGGACAGATACGCAGTATTTT.

This clonotype has just a few counts. The chain couples TRBV12-3 or TRBV12-4 to TRBJ2-2; D gene ambiguous. Trimming stripped 3 bases from V and 3 bases from J, with 5 bases between. The CDR3 is made up of 13 amino acids. CDR3: CASSFQYTGELFF. The CDR3 region has the DNA TGTGCCAGCAGTTTTCAGTACACCGGGGAGCTGTTTTTT.

This clonotype was found a few times. The chain employs TRBV7-2 and TRBJ1-2; TRBD1 aligns across 7 bases. The ends lost 5 bases at V and 4 bases at J; junction bases unmatched: 4. CDR3 length: 13 amino acids. Germline V gene data show CDR1 as SGHTA and CDR2 as FQGNSA. The CDR3 sequence is CASSLDRTYGYTF. The CDR3 DNA is TGTGCCAGCAGCCTGGACAGGACCTATGGCTACACCTTC.

The J gene is TRBJ2-3, the V gene TRBV20-1; unclear D gene. This CDR3 contains 11 residues. Germline loops: CDR1 DFQATT, CDR2 SNEGSKA (reference sequence). Trimming took off 7 bases at V and 4 bases at J, with 9 bases between the two ends. The CDR3 here is CSVPYPDTQYF. The CDR3 coding sequence is TGCAGTGTTCCCTACCCAGATACGCAGTATTTT.

The chain employs TRBV5-1 and TRBJ2-7; unclear D gene. Germline V gene sequence: CDR1 SGHRS, CDR2 YFSETQ. The CDR3 loop spans 14 amino acids. Trimming cost V 0 bases and J 0 bases, with 7 bases left between them. As DNA, the CDR3 is TGCGCCAGCAGCTTGGGGGTCGCCTCCTACGAGCAGTACGTC. It translates to CASSLGVASYEQYV.

The V call is TRBV24-1, the J call TRBJ1-2; D remains ambiguous. This CDR3 region has 14 residues. Germline V CDR1 and CDR2: KGHDR, SFDVKD. Trimming removed 3 bases at V and 4 bases at J, with 11 bases between. The CDR3 DNA reads as TGTGCCACCAGTGATGGCGGTCTTGGCTATGGCTACACCTTC. Its protein product is CATSDGGLGYGYTF.

The V gene is TRBV7-9, the J gene TRBJ2-4, with D hard to call. The CDR3 is made up of 15 amino acids. Germline values: CDR1 SEHNR, CDR2 FQNEAQ (reference sequence). Trimming took 1 base from V and 9 from J, leaving 16 bases between them. In DNA, the CDR3 is TGTGCCAGCAGCTTAGAGGCTCCCTCGAAGGGCATTCAGTACTTC. Protein sequence: CASSLEAPSKGIQYF.

This sequence joins TRBV7-2 and TRBJ1-4; D uncertain. The CDR3 has 13 residues. The germline gives CDR1 SGHTA, CDR2 FQGNSA. V was shortened by 9 bases and J by 8 bases, with 16 bases between the two germline ends. CDR3 loop: CASSPLTEEKLFF. The CDR3 coding sequence is TGTGCCAGTTCCCCTTTAACGGAGGAAAAACTGTTTTTT.

Only a few counts were recorded for this clonotype. The chain has TRBV7-9 and TRBJ2-1; D is uncertain. Germline lookup yields CDR1 SEHNR and CDR2 FQNEAQ (reference sequence). Between the trimmed V and J ends, which lost 1 base and 3 bases, there was a span of 10 bases. There are 15 residues in the CDR3. CDR3 in DNA: TGTGCCAGCAGCTTAGGCCGGAACCTCTACAATGAGCAGTTCTTC. Its protein is CASSLGRNLYNEQFF.

The sample holds a few counts of this clonotype. The chain combines TRBV6-1 with TRBJ2-3; D unresolved. Germline CDR1 and CDR2: MNHNS and SASEGT. Trimming took 6 bases from V and 2 from J, leaving 9 bases between them. The CDR3 contains 13 residues. The CDR3 reads CASSPMDTDTQYF. The CDR3 DNA reads TGTGCCAGCAGCCCAATGGACACAGATACGCAGTATTTT.